This TCR beta chain was sequenced for a study of T cells in Graves' hyperthyroidism and ophthalmopathy. Study observations and caveats: In blood, most of the thyroid clonotypes expanded above 0.001 were also present. Ophthalmopathy was separated from stable hyperthyroidism by a 13 V-J model. Before onset, by a median of 6.5 months, the model predicted ophthalmopathy.

Only a few counts were recorded for this clonotype. Its antigen is as yet unknown. Germline V gene sequence: CDR1 SNHLY, CDR2 FYNNEI. This CDR3 has 15 residues. V was clipped by 3 bases and J by 0 bases, with 11 bases between them. Diagnoses used clinical symptoms, serum thyroxine and TRAb, thyroid ultrasound and orbital computed tomography. Amplified TCR beta CDR3 regions derived from RNA transcripts. The HTBI primer set was used in a first-round RT-PCR of the TCR CDR3. One entry per CDR3 protein, called by TCRdb with MiXCR from the multiplex PCR reads. This table has hundreds of thousands of distinct CDR3 sequences, approximately 42% appearing once.

This chain joins TRBV2 and TRBJ1-2, with a weak D call TRBD1 (5 bases). Sequencing was performed on peripheral blood or thyroid tissue (not recorded which). This clonotype originated in an adult man with Graves' disease, either hyperthyroidism or ophthalmopathy (not recorded which). CDR3 protein: CASSDWDGTNYGYTF. The CDR3 nucleotides read TGTGCCAGCAGTGATTGGGACGGAACTAACTATGGCTACACCTTC. Full variable domain (missing parts from reference TRBV2 and TRBJ1-2): EPEVTQTPSHQVTQMGQEVILRCVPISNHLYFYWYRQILGQKVEFLVSFYNNEISEKSEIFDDQFSVERPDGSNFTLKIRSTKLEDSAMYFCASSDWDGTNYGYTFGSGTRLTVV.